A selection of T cell receptor beta chains follows, all from one sample in a study of blood T cell repertoires in COVID-19. TCRdb keeps only in-frame clones here, not all; method: immunoSEQ multiplex PCR. The sample lists about 390,000 clones, 70% to 90% occurring once. Sequences were obtained from peripheral blood. The receptors come from a woman in her sixties with COVID-19, enrolled during active disease. Both conserved end residues are part of each CDR3. Fields, in order: clone size, V gene, J gene, D gene, CDR3 protein, CDR3 DNA. D genes are given only for firm matches. Clone size is not always given. Where it is, it says once, few, many or a class for expanded clones.

NA	TRBV9	TRBJ1-1	NA	CASGSRTSRAGTEAFF	TGTGCCAGCGGGTCTCGGACCTCCCGGGCGGGCACTGAAGCTTTCTTT
NA	TRBV19	TRBJ2-2	TRBD1	CASRDREPGELFF	TGTGCCAGCCGGGACAGGGAGCCCGGGGAGCTGTTTTTT
NA	TRBV5-8	TRBJ2-7	NA	CASSLREVQYF	TGTGCCAGCAGCTTGAGGGAGGTGCAGTACTTC
few	TRBV4-1	TRBJ1-5	NA	CASSHTYTGDQPQHF	TGCGCCAGCAGCCATACTTATACAGGAGATCAGCCCCAGCATTTT
NA	TRBV7-9	TRBJ1-4	NA	CAAQGANEKLFF	TGTGCAGCACAGGGAGCTAATGAAAAACTGTTTTTT
NA	TRBV6-1	TRBJ1-2	TRBD1	CASSEEGQWPSYTF	TGTGCCAGCAGTGAAGAGGGACAGTGGCCTAGCTACACCTTC
once	TRBV6-6	TRBJ1-2	NA	CASSYSGYGGYGYTF	TGTGCCAGCAGTTACTCTGGTTACGGCGGCTATGGCTACACCTTC
NA	TRBV19	TRBJ2-3	NA	CASKSRLNTDTQYF	TGTGCCAGTAAATCCCGACTAAACACAGATACGCAGTATTTT
NA	TRBV9	TRBJ2-3	TRBD2	CASSVETGLAGGDTQYF	TGTGCCAGCAGCGTAGAAACGGGACTAGCGGGGGGAGATACGCAGTATTTT
NA	TRBV29-1	TRBJ2-2	TRBD1	CSVGDSYTGELFF	TGCAGCGTTGGGGACAGCTACACCGGGGAGCTGTTTTTT
NA	TRBV3-1/TRBV3-2	TRBJ1-1	NA	CASSQAGNPLGAFF	TGTGCCAGCAGCCAAGCAGGCAACCCCTTGGGAGCTTTCTTT
NA	TRBV7-9	TRBJ2-2	NA	CASSLLGGTGELFF	TGTGCCAGCAGCCTGCTCGGGGGCACCGGGGAGCTGTTTTTT
once	TRBV25-1	TRBJ2-2	TRBD2	CASSVGGTYRGELFF	TGTGCCAGCAGTGTGGGGGGGACTTACCGCGGGGAGCTGTTTTTT
NA	TRBV9	TRBJ1-2	NA	CASSVTHYGYTF	TGTGCCAGCAGCGTAACTCACTATGGCTACACCTTC
NA	TRBV6-5	TRBJ2-1	TRBD1	CASDLRTGEFEQFF	TGTGCCAGCGACCTTAGGACAGGGGAATTTGAGCAGTTCTTC
NA	TRBV11-2	TRBJ2-1	TRBD2	CASSLGSGGPRDNEQFF	TGTGCCAGCAGCTTAGGTAGCGGGGGCCCCAGGGACAATGAGCAGTTCTTC
NA	TRBV5-1	TRBJ1-2	NA	CASSSNAYGYTF	TGCGCCAGCAGCTCTAACGCCTATGGCTACACCTTC
NA	TRBV7-2	TRBJ2-1	NA	CASSPAAPGFEQFF	TGTGCCAGCAGTCCGGCGGCGCCCGGATTTGAGCAGTTCTTC
NA	TRBV11-2	TRBJ2-3	NA	CASRKSADTQYF	TGTGCCAGCAGGAAAAGCGCAGATACGCAGTATTTT
NA	TRBV6-5	TRBJ2-1	TRBD2	CASSYGSGGAYNEQFF	TGTGCCAGCAGTTACGGTAGCGGGGGGGCCTACAATGAGCAGTTCTTC
NA	TRBV19	TRBJ2-7	TRBD2	CASSSGVRGGTTYEQYF	TGTGCCAGTAGTTCCGGCGTGCGCGGGGGGACCACCTACGAGCAGTACTTC
once	TRBV9	TRBJ1-2	TRBD1	CASSGLRTGGFYGYTF	TGTGCCAGCAGCGGCCTAAGGACAGGGGGTTTCTATGGCTACACCTTC
NA	TRBV5-1	TRBJ1-1	NA	CASSLESGNTEAFF	TGCGCCAGCAGCTTGGAGTCCGGGAACACTGAAGCTTTCTTT
NA	TRBV5-1	TRBJ1-1	NA	CASSSGGGKTEAFF	TGCGCCAGCAGCTCCGGGGGGGGCAAAACTGAAGCTTTCTTT
few	TRBV27	TRBJ2-7	TRBD2	CASSLGLAGGDEQYF	TGTGCCAGCAGTTTAGGCCTAGCGGGGGGGGACGAGCAGTACTTC
few	TRBV29-1	TRBJ1-1	TRBD1	CSAIRDRGSTGEAFF	TGCAGCGCAATCCGGGACAGGGGGTCTACTGGTGAAGCTTTCTTT
NA	TRBV7-9	TRBJ1-5	NA	CASSRPGLGNQPQHF	TGTGCCAGCAGCCGCCCAGGGCTGGGAAATCAGCCCCAGCATTTT
NA	TRBV5-4	TRBJ1-4	NA	CASSFQGGEKLFF	TGTGCCAGCAGCTTTCAGGGTGGGGAAAAACTGTTTTTT
NA	TRBV6-5	TRBJ1-1	TRBD1	CASTQTGVNTEAFF	TGTGCCAGCACTCAGACAGGGGTGAACACTGAAGCTTTCTTT
NA	TRBV27	TRBJ2-3	TRBD1	CASVDRVATDTQYF	TGTGCCAGCGTGGACAGGGTCGCCACAGATACGCAGTATTTT
NA	TRBV6-1	TRBJ1-2	NA	CASSELSGYTF	TGTGCCAGCAGTGAACTTAGTGGCTACACCTTC
NA	TRBV13	TRBJ2-5	TRBD2	CASSQAGGYQETQYF	TGTGCCAGCAGCCAAGCGGGGGGATACCAAGAGACCCAGTACTTC
many	TRBV18	TRBJ1-1	TRBD1	CASSPGQTVLEAFF	TGTGCCAGCTCACCGGGACAGACCGTCCTCGAAGCTTTCTTT